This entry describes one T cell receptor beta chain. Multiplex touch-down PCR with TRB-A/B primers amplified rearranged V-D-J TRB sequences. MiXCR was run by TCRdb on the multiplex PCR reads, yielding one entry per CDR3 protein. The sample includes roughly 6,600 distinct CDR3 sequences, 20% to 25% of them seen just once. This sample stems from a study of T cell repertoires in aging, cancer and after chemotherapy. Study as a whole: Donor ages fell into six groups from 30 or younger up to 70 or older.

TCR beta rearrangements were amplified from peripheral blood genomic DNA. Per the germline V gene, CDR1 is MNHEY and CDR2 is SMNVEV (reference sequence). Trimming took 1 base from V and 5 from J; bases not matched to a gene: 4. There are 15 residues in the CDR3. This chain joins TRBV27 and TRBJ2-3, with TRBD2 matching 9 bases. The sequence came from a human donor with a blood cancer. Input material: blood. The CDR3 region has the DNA TGTGCCAGCAGTTTATGGACTAGCGCCTTAGATACGCAGTATTTT. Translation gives CASSLWTSALDTQYF.